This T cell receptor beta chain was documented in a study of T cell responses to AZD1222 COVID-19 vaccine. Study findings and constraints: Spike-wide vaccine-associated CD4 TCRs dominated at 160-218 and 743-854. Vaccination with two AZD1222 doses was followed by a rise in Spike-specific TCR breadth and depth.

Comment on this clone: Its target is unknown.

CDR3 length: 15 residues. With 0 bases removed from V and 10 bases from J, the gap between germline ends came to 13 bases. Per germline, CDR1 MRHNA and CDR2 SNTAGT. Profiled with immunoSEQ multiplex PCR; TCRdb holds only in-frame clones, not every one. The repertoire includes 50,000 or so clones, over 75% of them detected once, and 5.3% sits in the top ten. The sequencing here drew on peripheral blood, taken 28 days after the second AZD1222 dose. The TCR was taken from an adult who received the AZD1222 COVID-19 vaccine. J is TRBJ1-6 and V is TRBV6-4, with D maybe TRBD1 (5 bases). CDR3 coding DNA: TGTGCCAGCAGTGACTCGGGGGGAGCCCGGTCACCCCTCCACTTT. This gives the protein CASSDSGGARSPLHF.